This TCR beta chain was found in a study of blood T cells in healthy people across ages. This clonotype was seen more than once but under ten times. What it binds is not known. Findings of the study overall: More naive CD4+ cells and higher diversity were found in long-lived than in aged donors. Unknown CMV status may confound age-related changes in expanded clones. Diversity was estimated from one million T cells, and these estimates were considered underestimates.

CDR3 length equals 13 residues. Deletions cut 6 bases from V and 5 bases from J, with 12 bases between. Germline values: CDR1 MNHNS, CDR2 SASEGT. The authors ran a second PCR of roughly 6 to 11 cycles using a sample-barcoded 5' primer and a J-beta primer mix. Each of the cDNA molecules was tagged by a template-switch adaptor with 12 random nucleotides. Using its own MiXCR run on the 5' RACE reads, TCRdb lists one record per CDR3 protein. The sample includes around 1.5 million distinct CDR3 sequences, roughly 32% of them seen just once. Material: blood. The V and J genes are TRBV6-1 and TRBJ2-3; D is uncertain. This clonotype originated in a woman in her thirties in good health. CDR3 region: CASRDGYGDTQYF. In nucleotides, the CDR3 is TGTGCCAGCAGAGACGGGTATGGAGATACGCAGTATTTT.